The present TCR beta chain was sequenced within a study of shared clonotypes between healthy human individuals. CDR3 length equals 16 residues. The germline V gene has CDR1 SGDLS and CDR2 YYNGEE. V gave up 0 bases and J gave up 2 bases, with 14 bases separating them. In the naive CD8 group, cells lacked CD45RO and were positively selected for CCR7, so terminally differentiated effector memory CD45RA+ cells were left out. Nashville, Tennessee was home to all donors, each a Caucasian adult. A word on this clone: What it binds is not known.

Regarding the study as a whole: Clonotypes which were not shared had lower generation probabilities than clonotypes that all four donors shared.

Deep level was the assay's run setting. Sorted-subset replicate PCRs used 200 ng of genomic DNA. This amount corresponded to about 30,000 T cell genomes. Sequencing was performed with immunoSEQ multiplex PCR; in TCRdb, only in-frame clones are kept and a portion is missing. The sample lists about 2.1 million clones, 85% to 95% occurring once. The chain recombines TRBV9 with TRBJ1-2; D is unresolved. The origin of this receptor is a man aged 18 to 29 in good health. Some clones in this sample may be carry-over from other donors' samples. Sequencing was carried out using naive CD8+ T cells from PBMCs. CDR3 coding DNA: TGTGCCAGCAGCGTAGCTCCCGCCACGGCGAACTATGGCTACACCTTC. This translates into CASSVAPATANYGYTF.